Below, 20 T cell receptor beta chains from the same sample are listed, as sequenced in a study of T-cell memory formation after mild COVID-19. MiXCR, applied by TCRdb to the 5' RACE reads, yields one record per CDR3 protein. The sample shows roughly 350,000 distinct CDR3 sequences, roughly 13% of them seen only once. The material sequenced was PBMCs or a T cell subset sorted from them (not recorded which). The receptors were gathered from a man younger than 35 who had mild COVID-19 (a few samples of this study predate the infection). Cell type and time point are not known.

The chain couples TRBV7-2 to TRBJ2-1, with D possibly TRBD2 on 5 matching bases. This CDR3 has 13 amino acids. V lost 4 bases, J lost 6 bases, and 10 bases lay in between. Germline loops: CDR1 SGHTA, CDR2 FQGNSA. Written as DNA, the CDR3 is TGTGCCAGCAGCTCGCGGGCAGCCAATGAGCAGTTCTTC. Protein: CASSSRAANEQFF. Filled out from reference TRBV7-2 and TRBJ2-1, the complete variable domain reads GAGVSQSPSNKVTEKGKDVELRCDPISGHTALYWYRQSLGQGLEFLIYFQGNSAPDKSGLPSDRFSAERTGGSVSTLTIQRTQQEDSAVYLCASSSRAANEQFFGPGTRLTVL.

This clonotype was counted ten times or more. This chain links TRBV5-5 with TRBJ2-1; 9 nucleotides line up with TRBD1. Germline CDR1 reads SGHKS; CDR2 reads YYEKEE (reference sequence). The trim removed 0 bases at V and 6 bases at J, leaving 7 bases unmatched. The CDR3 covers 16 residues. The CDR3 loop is CASSLEGTGLFNEQFF. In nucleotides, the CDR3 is TGTGCCAGCAGCTTGGAAGGGACAGGGCTCTTCAATGAGCAGTTCTTC. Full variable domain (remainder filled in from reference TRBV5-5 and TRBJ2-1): DAGVTQSPTHLIKTRGQQVTLRCSPISGHKSVSWYQQVLGQGPQFIFQYYEKEERGRGNFPDRFSARQFPNYSSELNVNALLLGDSALYLCASSLEGTGLFNEQFFGPGTRLTVL.

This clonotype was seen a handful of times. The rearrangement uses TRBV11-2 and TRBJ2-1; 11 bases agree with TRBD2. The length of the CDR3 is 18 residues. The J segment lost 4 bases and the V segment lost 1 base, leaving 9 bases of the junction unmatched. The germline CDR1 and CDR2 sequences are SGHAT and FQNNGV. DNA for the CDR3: TGTGCCAGCAGCTTAGTTGCGTCTAGCGGGGGGCAATACAATGAGCAGTTCTTC. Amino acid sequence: CASSLVASSGGQYNEQFF.

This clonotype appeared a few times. CDR3 amino acids: CASEEKLFF. CDR3 in DNA: TGTGCCAGTGAAGAAAAACTGTTTTTT. This chain uses TRBV6-1 with TRBJ1-4; no clear D. The CDR3 extends over 9 amino acids. The germline gives CDR1 MNHNS, CDR2 SASEGT. V was trimmed by 9 bases and J by 8 bases, leaving 4 bases between them.

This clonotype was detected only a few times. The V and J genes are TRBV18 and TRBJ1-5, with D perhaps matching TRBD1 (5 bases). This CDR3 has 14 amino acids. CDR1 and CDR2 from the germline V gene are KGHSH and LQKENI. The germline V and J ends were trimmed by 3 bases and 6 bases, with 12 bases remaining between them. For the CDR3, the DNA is TGTGCCAGCTCACCGGGGGTGACGGGTCAGCCCCAGCATTTT. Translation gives CASSPGVTGQPQHF.

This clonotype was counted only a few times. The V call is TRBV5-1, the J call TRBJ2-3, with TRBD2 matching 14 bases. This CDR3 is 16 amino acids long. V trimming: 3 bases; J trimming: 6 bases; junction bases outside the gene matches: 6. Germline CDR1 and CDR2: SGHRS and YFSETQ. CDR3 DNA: TGCGCCAGCAGCTCGACTAGCGGGGGGGCCCCCGATACGCAGTATTTT. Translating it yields CASSSTSGGAPDTQYF.

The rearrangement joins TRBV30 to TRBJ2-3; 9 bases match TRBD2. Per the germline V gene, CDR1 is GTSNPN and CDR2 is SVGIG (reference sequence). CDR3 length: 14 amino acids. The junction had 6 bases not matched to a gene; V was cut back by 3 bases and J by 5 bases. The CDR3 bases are TGTGCCTGGAGAAGGCGGGGGGGTTTAGATACGCAGTATTTT. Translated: CAWRRRGGLDTQYF.

The CDR3 spells CASSSPGQADTGELFF. CDR3 DNA sequence: TGTGCCAGCAGTTCACCGGGACAGGCGGACACCGGGGAGCTGTTTTTT. The chain uses TRBV12-3 or TRBV12-4 and TRBJ2-2; 8 nucleotides agree with TRBD1. The trim removed 4 bases at V and 3 bases at J, leaving 7 bases unmatched. The CDR3 consists of 16 residues.

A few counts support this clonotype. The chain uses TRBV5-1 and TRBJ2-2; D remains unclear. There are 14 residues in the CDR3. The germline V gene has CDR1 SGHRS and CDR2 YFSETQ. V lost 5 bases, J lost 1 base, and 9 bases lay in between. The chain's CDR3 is CASSYSWNTGELFF. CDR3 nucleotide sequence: TGCGCCAGCAGTTACAGCTGGAACACCGGGGAGCTGTTTTTT.

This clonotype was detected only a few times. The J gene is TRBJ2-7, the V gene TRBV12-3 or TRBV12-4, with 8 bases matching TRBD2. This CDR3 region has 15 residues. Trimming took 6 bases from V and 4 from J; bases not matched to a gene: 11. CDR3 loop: CASRPSAGGDYEQYF. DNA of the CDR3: TGTGCCAGCAGACCGTCTGCCGGGGGGGATTACGAGCAGTACTTC.

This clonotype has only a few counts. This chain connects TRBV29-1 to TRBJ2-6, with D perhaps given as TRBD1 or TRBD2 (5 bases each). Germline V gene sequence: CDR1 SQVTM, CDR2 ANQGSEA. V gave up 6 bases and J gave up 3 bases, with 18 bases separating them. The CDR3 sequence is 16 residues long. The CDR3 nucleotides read TGCAGCGTATACGGGACGGCAGAATATGGGGCCAACGTCCTGACTTTC. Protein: CSVYGTAEYGANVLTF.

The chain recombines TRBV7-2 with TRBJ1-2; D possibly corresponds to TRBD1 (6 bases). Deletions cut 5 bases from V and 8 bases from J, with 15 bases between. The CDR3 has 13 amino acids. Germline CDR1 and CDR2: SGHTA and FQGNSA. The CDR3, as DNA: TGTGCCAGCAGCCTACGGGGGGCGGTAGGCTACACCTTC. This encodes CASSLRGAVGYTF.

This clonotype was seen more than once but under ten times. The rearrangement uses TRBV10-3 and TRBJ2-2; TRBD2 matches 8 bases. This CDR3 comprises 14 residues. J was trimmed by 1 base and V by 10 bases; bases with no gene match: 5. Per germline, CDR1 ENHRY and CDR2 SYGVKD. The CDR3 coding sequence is TGTGCCACCGGACTAGCCATGAACACCGGGGAGCTGTTTTTT. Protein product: CATGLAMNTGELFF.

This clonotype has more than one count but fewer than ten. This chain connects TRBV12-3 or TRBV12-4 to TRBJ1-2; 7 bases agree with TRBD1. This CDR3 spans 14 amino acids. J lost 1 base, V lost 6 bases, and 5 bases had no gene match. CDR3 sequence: CASSLTGINYGYTF. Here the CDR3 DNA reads TGTGCCAGCAGCCTGACAGGGATTAACTATGGCTACACCTTC.

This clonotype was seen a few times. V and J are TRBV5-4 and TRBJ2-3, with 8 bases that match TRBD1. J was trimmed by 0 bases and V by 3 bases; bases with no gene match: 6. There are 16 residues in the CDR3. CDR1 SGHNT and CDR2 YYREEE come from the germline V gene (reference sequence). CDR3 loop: CASSSGTGPSTDTQYF. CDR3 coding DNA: TGTGCCAGCAGCTCAGGGACAGGCCCTAGCACAGATACGCAGTATTTT.

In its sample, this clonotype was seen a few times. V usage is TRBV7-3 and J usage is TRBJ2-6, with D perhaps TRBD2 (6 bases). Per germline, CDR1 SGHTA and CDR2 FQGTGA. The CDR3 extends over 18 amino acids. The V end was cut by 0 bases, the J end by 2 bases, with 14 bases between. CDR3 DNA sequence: TGTGCCAGCAGCTTAACTTCGTCGGGAGACGCTGGGGCCAACGTCCTGACTTTC. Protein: CASSLTSSGDAGANVLTF.

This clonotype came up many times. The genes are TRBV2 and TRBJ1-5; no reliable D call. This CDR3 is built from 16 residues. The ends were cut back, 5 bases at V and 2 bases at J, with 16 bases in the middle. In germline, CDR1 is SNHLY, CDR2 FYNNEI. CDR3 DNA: TGTGCCAGCAGTTTTAGTTCAAACCGCGGCAATCAGCCCCAGCATTTT. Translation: CASSFSSNRGNQPQHF.

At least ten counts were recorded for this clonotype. The CDR3 nucleotides read TGTGCCAGCAGTTTAGAAGATTATGGCTACACCTTC. Its translation is CASSLEDYGYTF. This chain links TRBV28 with TRBJ1-2; D is unclear. CDR1 and CDR2 from the germline V gene are MDHEN and SYDVKM. V was cut by 2 bases and J by 5 bases, with 6 bases left in between. The CDR3 loop spans 12 amino acids.

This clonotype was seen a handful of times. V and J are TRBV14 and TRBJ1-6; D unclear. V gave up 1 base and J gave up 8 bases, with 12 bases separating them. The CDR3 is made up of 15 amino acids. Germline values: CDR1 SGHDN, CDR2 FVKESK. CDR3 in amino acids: CASSQVGKGDSPLHF. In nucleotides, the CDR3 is TGTGCCAGCAGCCAAGTCGGGAAGGGCGATTCACCCCTCCACTTT.

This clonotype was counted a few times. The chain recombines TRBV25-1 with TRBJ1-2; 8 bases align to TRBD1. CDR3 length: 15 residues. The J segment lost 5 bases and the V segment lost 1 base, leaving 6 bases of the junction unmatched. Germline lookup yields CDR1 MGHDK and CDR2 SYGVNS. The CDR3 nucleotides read TGTGCCAGCAGTGAATGGACAGGGAGTGGGTATGGCTACACCTTC. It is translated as CASSEWTGSGYGYTF.